This TCR beta chain was recorded in a study of T cell responses to AZD1222 COVID-19 vaccine. Sequencing was performed with immunoSEQ multiplex PCR; in TCRdb, only in-frame clones are kept and a portion is missing. This table has some 120,000 clones, around 85% appearing once. CDR3 length: 17 amino acids. The junction had 8 bases not matched to a gene; V was cut back by 4 bases and J by 0 bases. CDR1 is KGHDR and CDR2 is SFDVKD in the germline V gene. Sequenced material: peripheral blood, taken on day 0 of AZD1222 vaccination. The receptor was isolated from an adult in good health. The chain carries TRBV24-1 and TRBJ1-5; TRBD1 matches at 7 bases. The CDR3, as DNA: TGTGCCACCAGTGAATCGACAGGGTCTTATAGCAATCAGCCCCAGCATTTT. Translated: CATSESTGSYSNQPQHF.